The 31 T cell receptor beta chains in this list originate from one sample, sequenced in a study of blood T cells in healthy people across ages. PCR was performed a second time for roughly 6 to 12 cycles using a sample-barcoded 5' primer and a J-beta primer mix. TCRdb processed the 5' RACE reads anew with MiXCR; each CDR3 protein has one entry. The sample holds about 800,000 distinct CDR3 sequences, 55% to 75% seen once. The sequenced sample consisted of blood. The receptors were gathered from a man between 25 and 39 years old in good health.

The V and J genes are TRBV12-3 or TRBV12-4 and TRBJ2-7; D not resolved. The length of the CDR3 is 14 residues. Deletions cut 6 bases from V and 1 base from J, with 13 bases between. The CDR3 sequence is CASSPVGISYEQYF. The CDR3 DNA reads TGTGCCAGCAGCCCCGTGGGGATTTCCTACGAGCAGTACTTC.

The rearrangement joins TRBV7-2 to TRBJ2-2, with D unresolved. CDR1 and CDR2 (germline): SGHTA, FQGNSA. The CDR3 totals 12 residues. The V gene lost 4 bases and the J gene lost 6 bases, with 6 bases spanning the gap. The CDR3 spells CASSWMAGELFF. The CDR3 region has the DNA TGTGCCAGCAGCTGGATGGCCGGGGAGCTGTTTTTT.

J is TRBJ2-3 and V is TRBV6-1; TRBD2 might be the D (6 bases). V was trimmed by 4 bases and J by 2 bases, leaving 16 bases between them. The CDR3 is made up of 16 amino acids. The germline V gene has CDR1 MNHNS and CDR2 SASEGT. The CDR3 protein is CASSGRAGLYTDTQYF. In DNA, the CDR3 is TGTGCCAGCAGTGGGAGGGCAGGGTTGTACACAGATACGCAGTATTTT.

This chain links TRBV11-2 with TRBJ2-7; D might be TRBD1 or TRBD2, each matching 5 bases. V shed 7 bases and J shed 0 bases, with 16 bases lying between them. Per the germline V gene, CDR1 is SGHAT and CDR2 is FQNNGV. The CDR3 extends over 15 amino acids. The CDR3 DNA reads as TGTGCCAGCAACAGACGGGACGGACTCTCCTACGAGCAGTACTTC. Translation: CASNRRDGLSYEQYF.

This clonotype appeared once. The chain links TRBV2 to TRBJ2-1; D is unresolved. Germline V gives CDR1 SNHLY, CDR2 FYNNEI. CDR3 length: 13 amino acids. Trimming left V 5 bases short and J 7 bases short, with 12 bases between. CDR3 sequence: CASSISSWNEQFF. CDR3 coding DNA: TGTGCCAGCAGTATATCCTCGTGGAATGAGCAGTTCTTC. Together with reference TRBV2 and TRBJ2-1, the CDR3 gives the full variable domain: EPEVTQTPSHQVTQMGQEVILRCVPISNHLYFYWYRQILGQKVEFLVSFYNNEISEKSEIFDDQFSVERPDGSNFTLKIRSTKLEDSAMYFCASSISSWNEQFFGPGTRLTVL.

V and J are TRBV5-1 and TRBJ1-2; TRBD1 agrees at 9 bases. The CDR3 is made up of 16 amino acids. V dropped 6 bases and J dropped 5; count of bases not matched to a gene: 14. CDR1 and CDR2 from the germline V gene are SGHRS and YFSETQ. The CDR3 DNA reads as TGCGCCAGCAAGGAGCCGGGACAGGGTGATTCGTATGGCTACACCTTC. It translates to CASKEPGQGDSYGYTF. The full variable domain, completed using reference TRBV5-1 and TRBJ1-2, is KAGVTQTPRYLIKTRGQQVTLSCSPISGHRSVSWYQQTPGQGLQFLFEYFSETQRNKGNFPGRFSGRQFSNSRSEMNVSTLELGDSALYLCASKEPGQGDSYGYTFGSGTRLTVV.

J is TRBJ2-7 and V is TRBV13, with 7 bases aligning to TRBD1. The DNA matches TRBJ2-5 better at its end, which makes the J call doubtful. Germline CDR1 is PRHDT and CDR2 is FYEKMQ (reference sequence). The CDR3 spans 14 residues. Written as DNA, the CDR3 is TGTGCCAGCAGCTCTATGCAGGGGGATGAGACCCAGTACTTC. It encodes CASSSMQGDETQYF.

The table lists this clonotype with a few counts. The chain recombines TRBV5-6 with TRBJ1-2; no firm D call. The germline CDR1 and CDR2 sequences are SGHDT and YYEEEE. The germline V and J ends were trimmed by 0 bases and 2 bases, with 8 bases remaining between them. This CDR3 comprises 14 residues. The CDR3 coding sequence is TGTGCCAGCAGCTTGGAGGTGGGAAACTATGGCTACACCTTC. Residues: CASSLEVGNYGYTF.

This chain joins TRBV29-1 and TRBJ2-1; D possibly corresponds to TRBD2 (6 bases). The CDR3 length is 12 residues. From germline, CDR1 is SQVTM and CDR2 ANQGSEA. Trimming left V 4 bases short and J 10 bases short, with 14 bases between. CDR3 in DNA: TGCAGCGTTGGTCTTACTAGCTGGGAGCAGTTCTTC. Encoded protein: CSVGLTSWEQFF.

CDR3 DNA sequence: TGTGCCAGCAGTTTTGGGGTCGCTCGTGCGGGGACCCAGTACTTC. It encodes CASSFGVARAGTQYF. This chain uses TRBV28 with TRBJ2-5, with D possibly TRBD2 on 5 matching bases. CDR1 MDHEN and CDR2 SYDVKM come from the germline V gene. This CDR3 region has 15 residues. Trimming stripped 3 bases from V and 7 bases from J, with 18 bases between.

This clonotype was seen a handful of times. The DNA for the CDR3 is TGTGCCAGCAGTGAGGGGACTATGCTGTCTGAGCAGTTCTTC. It codes for CASSEGTMLSEQFF. The chain employs TRBV6-4 and TRBJ2-1; 7 positions match TRBD2. The CDR3 length is 14 residues. J gave up 9 bases and V 3 bases, and 8 bases lay outside the gene matches. Germline V gene sequence: CDR1 MRHNA, CDR2 SNTAGT.

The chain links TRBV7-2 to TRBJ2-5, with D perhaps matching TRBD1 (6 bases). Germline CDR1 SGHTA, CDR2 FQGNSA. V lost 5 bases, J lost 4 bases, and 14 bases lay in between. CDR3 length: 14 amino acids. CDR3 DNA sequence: TGTGCCAGCAGCCCAAGCTTCAGGGGAGAGACCCAGTACTTC. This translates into CASSPSFRGETQYF.

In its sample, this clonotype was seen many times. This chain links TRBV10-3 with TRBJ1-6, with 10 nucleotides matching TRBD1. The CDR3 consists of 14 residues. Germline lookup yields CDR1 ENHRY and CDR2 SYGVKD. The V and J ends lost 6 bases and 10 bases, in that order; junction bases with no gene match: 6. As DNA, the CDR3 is TGTGCCATCAGCGCCGGGACAGGGGACTCACCCCTCCACTTT. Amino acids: CAISAGTGDSPLHF.

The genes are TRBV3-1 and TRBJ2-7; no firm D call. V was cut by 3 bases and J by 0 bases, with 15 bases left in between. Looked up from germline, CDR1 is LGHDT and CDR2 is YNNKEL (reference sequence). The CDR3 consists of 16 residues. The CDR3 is CASSQGIYRISYEQYF. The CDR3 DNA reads TGTGCCAGCAGCCAGGGAATCTACCGAATCTCCTACGAGCAGTACTTC.

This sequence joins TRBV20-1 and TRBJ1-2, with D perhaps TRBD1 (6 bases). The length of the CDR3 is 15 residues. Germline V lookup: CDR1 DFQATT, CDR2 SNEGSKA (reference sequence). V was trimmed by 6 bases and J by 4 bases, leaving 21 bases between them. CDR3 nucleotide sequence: TGCAGTGCCCAGGAGGCGGCAGGGGTTGGCTATGGCTACACCTTC. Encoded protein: CSAQEAAGVGYGYTF.

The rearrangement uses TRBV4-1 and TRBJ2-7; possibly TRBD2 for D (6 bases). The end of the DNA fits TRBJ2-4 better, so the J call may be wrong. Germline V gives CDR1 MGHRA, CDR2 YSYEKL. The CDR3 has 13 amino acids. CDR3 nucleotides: TGCGCCAGCAGCCAAGATGCGGGGAACATTCAGTACTTC. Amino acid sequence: CASSQDAGNIQYF.

CDR3 coding DNA: TGTGCCAGCAGCTTAGCGGGGACAGGGGGCAATGAGCAGTTCTTC. It specifies CASSLAGTGGNEQFF. This chain links TRBV7-2 with TRBJ2-1; 11 bases match TRBD1. This CDR3 is 15 amino acids long. Trimming at V came to 0 bases and at J to 6 bases, leaving 1 base not matched to a gene. Germline-derived CDR1 and CDR2 are SGHTA and FQGNSA.

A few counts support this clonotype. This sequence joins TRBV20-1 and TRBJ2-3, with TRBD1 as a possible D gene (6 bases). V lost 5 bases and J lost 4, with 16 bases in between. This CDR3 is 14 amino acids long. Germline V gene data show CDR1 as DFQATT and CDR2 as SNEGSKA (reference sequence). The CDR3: CSAATPGVPDTQYF. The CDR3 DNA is TGCAGTGCTGCGACCCCAGGGGTCCCAGATACGCAGTATTTT.

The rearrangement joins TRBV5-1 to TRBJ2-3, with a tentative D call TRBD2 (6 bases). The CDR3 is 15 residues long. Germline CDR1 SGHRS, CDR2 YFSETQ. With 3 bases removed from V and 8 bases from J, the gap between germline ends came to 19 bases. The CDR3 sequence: CASSSTSSHAGTQYF. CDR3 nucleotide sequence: TGCGCCAGCAGCTCCACTAGCTCCCATGCGGGTACGCAGTATTTT.

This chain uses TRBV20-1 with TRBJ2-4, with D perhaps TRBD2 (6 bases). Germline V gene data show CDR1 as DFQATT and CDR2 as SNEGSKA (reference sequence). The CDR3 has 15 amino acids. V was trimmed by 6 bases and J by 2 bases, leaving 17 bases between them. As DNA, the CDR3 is TGCAGTGCCGGGACCCCTCTAGCGTCCAAAAACATTCAGTACTTC. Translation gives CSAGTPLASKNIQYF.

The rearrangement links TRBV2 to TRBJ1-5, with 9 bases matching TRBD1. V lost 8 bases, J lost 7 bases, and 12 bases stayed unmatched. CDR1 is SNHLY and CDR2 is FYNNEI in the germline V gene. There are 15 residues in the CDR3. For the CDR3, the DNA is TGTGCCAGCGGTGGAGGACAGGGGAATTACCAGCCCCAGCATTTT. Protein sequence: CASGGGQGNYQPQHF.

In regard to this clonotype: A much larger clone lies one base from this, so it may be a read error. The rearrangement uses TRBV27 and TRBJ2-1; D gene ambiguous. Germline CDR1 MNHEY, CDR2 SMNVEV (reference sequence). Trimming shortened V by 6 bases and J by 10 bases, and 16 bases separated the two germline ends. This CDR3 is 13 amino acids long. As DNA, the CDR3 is TGTGCCAGCAGAACCGCTTATATCGACGAGCAGTTCTTC. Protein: CASRTAYIDEQFF.

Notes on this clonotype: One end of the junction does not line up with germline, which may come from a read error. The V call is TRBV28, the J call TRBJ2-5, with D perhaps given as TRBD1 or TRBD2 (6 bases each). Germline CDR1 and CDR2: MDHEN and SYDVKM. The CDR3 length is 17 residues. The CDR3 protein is CVSSTRTAGGAQETQYF. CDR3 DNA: TGTGTCAGCAGTACAAGGACAGCTGGAGGGGCACAAGAGACCCAGTACTTC.

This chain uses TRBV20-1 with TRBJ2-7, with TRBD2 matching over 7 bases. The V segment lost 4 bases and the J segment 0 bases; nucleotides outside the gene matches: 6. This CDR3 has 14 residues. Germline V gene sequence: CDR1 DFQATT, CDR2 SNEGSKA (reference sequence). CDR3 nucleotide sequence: TGCAGTGCTAAGGGAGGGCAAAACTCCTACGAGCAGTACTTC. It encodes CSAKGGQNSYEQYF.

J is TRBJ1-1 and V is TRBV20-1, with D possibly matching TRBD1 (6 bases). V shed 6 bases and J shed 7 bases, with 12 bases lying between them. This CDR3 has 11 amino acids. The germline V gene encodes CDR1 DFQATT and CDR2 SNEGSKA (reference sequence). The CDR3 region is CSAAGEIEAFF. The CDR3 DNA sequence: TGCAGTGCGGCAGGGGAAATTGAAGCTTTCTTT.

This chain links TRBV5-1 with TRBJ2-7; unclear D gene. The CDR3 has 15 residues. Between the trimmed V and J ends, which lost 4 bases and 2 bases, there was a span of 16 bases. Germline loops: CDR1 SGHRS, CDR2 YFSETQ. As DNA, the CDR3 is TGCGCCAGCAGCCGACCCGACATTTCCCCCTACGAGCAGTACTTC. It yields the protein CASSRPDISPYEQYF. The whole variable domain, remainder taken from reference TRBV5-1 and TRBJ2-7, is KAGVTQTPRYLIKTRGQQVTLSCSPISGHRSVSWYQQTPGQGLQFLFEYFSETQRNKGNFPGRFSGRQFSNSRSEMNVSTLELGDSALYLCASSRPDISPYEQYFGPGTRLTVT.

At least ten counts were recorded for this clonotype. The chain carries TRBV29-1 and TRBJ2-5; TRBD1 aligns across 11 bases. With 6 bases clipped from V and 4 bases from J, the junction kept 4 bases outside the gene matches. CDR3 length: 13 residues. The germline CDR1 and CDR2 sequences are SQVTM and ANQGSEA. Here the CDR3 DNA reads TGCAGCGTGGACAGGGGGCGCGGAGAGACCCAGTACTTC. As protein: CSVDRGRGETQYF.

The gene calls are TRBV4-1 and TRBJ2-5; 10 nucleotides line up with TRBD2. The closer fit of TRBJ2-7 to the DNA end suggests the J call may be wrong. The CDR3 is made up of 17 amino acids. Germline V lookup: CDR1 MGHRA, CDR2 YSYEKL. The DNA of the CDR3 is TGCGCCAGCAGCCAAGATGAGCTAGCGGGAGTCGGTCGCGAGCAGTACTTC. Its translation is CASSQDELAGVGREQYF.

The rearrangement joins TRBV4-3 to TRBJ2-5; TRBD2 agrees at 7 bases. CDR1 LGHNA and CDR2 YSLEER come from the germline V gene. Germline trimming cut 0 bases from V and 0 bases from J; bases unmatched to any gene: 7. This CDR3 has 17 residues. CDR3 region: CASSQDAALADQETQYF. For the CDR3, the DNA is TGCGCCAGCAGCCAAGATGCGGCGCTAGCGGACCAAGAGACCCAGTACTTC.

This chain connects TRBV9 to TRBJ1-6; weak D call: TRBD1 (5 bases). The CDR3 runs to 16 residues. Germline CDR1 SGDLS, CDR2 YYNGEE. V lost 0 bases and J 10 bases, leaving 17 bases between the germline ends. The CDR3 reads CASSVDGATDRSPLHF. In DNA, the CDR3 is TGTGCCAGCAGCGTAGATGGGGCGACGGATCGCTCACCCCTCCACTTT.

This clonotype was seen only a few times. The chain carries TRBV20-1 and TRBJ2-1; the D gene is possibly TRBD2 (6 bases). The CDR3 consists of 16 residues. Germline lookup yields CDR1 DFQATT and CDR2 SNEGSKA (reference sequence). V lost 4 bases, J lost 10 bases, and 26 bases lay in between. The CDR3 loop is CSATATIKTRVREQFF. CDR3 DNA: TGCAGTGCTACGGCAACGATCAAGACTAGAGTGAGGGAGCAGTTCTTC.